The 7 T cell receptor beta chains given below trace back to one sample, sequenced in a study of T-cell reconstitution after alpha-beta-depleted transplantation in children. Using unique molecular identifiers, the investigators prepared the TCRbeta library. From the PCR reads, TCRdb called clonotypes with MiXCR, one entry per CDR3 protein. The data contain some 200,000 distinct CDR3 sequences, around 9.9% of them singletons. Sequencing was performed on PBMCs, taken before TCRalphabeta/CD19-depleted stem cell transplant. The receptors come from a child under two years old with acute myeloid leukemia, due to receive a stem cell transplant.

This clonotype showed up just a few times. The chain combines TRBV19 with TRBJ2-7; D is undetermined. The CDR3 spans 15 residues. CDR1 and CDR2 (germline): LNHDA, SQIVND (reference sequence). Between the trimmed V and J ends, which lost 5 bases and 2 bases, there was a span of 16 bases. This CDR3 reads CASSPLGPLPYEQYF. DNA for the CDR3: TGTGCCAGTAGTCCCCTCGGACCTCTCCCCTACGAGCAGTACTTC. Full variable domain (remainder filled in from reference TRBV19 and TRBJ2-7): DGGITQSPKYLFRKEGQNVTLSCEQNLNHDAMYWYRQDPGQGLRLIYYSQIVNDFQKGDIAEGYSVSREKKESFPLTVTSAQKNPTAFYLCASSPLGPLPYEQYFGPGTRLTVT.

This clonotype has at least ten counts. This chain links TRBV3-1 with TRBJ2-1, with a weak D call TRBD2 (6 bases). Germline loops: CDR1 LGHDT, CDR2 YNNKEL (reference sequence). This CDR3 contains 16 residues. V lost 3 bases, J lost 7 bases, and 19 bases lay in between. The CDR3 DNA reads as TGTGCCAGCAGCCATGCGACTAGGACCCTTGGGAATGAGCAGTTCTTC. As protein: CASSHATRTLGNEQFF.

There are many counts of this clonotype. This chain uses TRBV23-1 with TRBJ2-2, with D unclear. TRBV23-1 counts as an open reading frame of uncertain function. The V gene lost 6 bases and the J gene lost 0 bases, with 8 bases spanning the gap. The length of the CDR3 is 14 residues. CDR3: CASRKTSNTGELFF. The CDR3 nucleotides are TGCGCCAGCAGAAAGACATCGAACACCGGGGAGCTGTTTTTT.

At least ten counts were recorded for this clonotype. The V and J genes are TRBV2 and TRBJ1-5; D call uncertain. Germline V gives CDR1 SNHLY, CDR2 FYNNEI. CDR3 length: 14 amino acids. V was cut by 8 bases and J by 0 bases, with 11 bases left in between. Here the CDR3 reads CASESRDSNQPQHF. DNA of the CDR3: TGTGCCAGCGAGTCTCGGGATAGCAATCAGCCCCAGCATTTT.

J is TRBJ2-5 and V is TRBV20-1; 8 bases agree with TRBD1. Unmatched junction bases numbered 8, after V lost 6 bases and J lost 2 bases. This CDR3 is 14 amino acids long. Germline V CDR1 and CDR2: DFQATT, SNEGSKA (reference sequence). The CDR3 nucleotides are TGCAGTGCCAGACAGGGGAATGTACAAGAGACCCAGTACTTC. It specifies CSARQGNVQETQYF.

This clonotype was detected ten times or more. The gene calls are TRBV12-3 or TRBV12-4 and TRBJ2-2; D gene uncertain. The V end lost 5 bases, the J end lost 6 bases, and 16 bases lay between the germline ends. This CDR3 is 15 amino acids long. The DNA of the CDR3 is TGTGCCAGCAGTCCGCTCGTGGGGTCCTCCGGGGAGCTGTTTTTT. The encoded protein is CASSPLVGSSGELFF.

In its sample, this clonotype was seen many times. V and J are TRBV5-6 and TRBJ1-2; D ambiguous. Germline V gene sequence: CDR1 SGHDT, CDR2 YYEEEE. There are 13 residues in the CDR3. V was pared by 1 base and J by 6 bases, with 10 bases between. The CDR3 is CASSLWVGHGYTF. CDR3 sequence (DNA): TGTGCCAGCAGCTTGTGGGTGGGCCATGGCTACACCTTC.